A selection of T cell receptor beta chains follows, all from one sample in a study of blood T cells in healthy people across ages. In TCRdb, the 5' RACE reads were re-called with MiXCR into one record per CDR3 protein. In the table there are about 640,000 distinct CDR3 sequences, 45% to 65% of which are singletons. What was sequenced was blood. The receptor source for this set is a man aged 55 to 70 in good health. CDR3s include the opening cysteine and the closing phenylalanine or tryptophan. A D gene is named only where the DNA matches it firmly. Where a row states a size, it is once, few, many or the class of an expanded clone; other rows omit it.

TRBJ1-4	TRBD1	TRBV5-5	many	TGTGCCAGCAGCTCCCCGGACAGGAATGAAAAACTGTTTTTT	CASSSPDRNEKLFF
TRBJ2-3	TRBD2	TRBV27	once	TGTGCCAGCAGTTTCCAGCGGGGTACCACAGATACGCAGTATTTT	CASSFQRGTTDTQYF
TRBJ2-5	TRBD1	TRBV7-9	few	TGTGCCAGCAGCTTAGGTCTGGGACAGTTTCGGGAGACCCAGTACTTC	CASSLGLGQFRETQYF
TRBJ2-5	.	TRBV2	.	TGTGCATCGAACCGGGATCTCCAAGAGACCCAGTACTTC	CASNRDLQETQYF
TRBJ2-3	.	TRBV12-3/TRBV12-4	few	TGTGCCAGCAGTTTTGGGGTGAGCGGAGATGCGGAGTATTTT	CASSFGVSGDAEYF
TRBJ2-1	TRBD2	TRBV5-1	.	TGCGCCAGCAGCGCGGCGGGGGGGACCAATGAGCAGTTCTTC	CASSAAGGTNEQFF
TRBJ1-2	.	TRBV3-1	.	TGTGCCAGCAGCCAAGGCAGGGGTTACTATGGCTACACCTTC	CASSQGRGYYGYTF
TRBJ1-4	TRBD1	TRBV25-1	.	TGTGCCAGCAGTGCCGGGACAGCGAATGAAAAACTGTTTTTT	CASSAGTANEKLFF
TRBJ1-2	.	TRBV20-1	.	TGCAGTCTCCCCCTGGGGGGCTATGGCTACACCTTC	CSLPLGGYGYTF
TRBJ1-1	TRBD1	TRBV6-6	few	TGTGCCAGCAGTTACGAAACTGGGACAGGAAGGAGTGGAGCTTTCTTT	CASSYETGTGRSGAFF
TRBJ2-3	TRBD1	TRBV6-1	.	TGTGCCAGCAGTGAAAGACAGGGGCTCACAGATACGCAGTATTTT	CASSERQGLTDTQYF
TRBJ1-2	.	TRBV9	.	TGTGCCAGCAGCGGCGGAGGGGCCGGGAACTATGGCTACACCTTC	CASSGGGAGNYGYTF
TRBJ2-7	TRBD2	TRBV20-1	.	TGCAGTGCTAGACCCGCGAAACGGGGGGGCTCCTACAATGAGCAGTACTTC	CSARPAKRGGSYNEQYF
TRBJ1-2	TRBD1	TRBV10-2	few	TGCGCCAGCAGTGAAGTAGGACAGGGGGGCGGCTACACCTTC	CASSEVGQGGGYTF
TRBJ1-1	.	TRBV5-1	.	TGCGCCAGCAGCTCCCTGCAGGGGAACACTGAAGCTTTCTTT	CASSSLQGNTEAFF
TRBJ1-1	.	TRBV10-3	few	TGTGCCATCACGTCCAGAGAGGGGAACACTGAAGCTTTCTTT	CAITSREGNTEAFF
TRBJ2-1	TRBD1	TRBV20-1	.	TGCAGTGTTGCGGGACAGGAGGCCCACAATGAGCAGTTCTTC	CSVAGQEAHNEQFF
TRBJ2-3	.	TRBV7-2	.	TGTGCCAGCAGCTTCACGCGGGGTCCGCAGTATTTT	CASSFTRGPQYF